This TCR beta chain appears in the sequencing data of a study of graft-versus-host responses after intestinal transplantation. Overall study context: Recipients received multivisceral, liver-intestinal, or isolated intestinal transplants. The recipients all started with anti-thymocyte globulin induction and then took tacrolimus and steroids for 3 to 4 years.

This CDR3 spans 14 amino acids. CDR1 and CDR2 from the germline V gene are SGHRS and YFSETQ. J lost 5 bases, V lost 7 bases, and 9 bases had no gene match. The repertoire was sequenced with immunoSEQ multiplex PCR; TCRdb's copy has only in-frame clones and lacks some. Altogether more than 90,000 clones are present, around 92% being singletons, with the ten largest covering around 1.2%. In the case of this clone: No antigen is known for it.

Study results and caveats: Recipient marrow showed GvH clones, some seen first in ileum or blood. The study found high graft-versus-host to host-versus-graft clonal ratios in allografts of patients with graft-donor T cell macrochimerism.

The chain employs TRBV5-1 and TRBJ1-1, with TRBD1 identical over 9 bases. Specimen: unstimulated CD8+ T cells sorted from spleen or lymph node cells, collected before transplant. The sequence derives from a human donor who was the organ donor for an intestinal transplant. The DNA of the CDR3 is TGCGCCAGCTGTGTGGGGACAGGGATTACTGAAGCTTTCTTT. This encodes CASCVGTGITEAFF.